This T cell receptor (beta chain) was recorded in a study of cytomegalovirus exposure and HLA in healthy donors. This clone was picked up one time. In the PCR, 60 Vbeta and 13 Jbeta primers were used. Profiling relied on immunoSEQ multiplex PCR, and the TCRdb table lists in-frame clones only, not all of them. The top ten hold approximately 1.5% of the sample, which has 130,000 or so clones, 65% to 85% seen once. The ends lost 4 bases at V and 4 bases at J; junction bases unmatched: 6. This CDR3 spans 15 amino acids. The V gene's germline CDR1 is MGHRA and CDR2 YSYEKL. The chain combines TRBV4-1 with TRBJ2-7; TRBD2 agrees at 11 bases. Specimen: PBMCs. This receptor was obtained from a woman aged 18 to 35 in good health and CMV-seronegative. CDR3 nucleotides: TGCGCCAGCAGCCGAGGGACTAGCGGCCTATACGAGCAGTACTTC. Translated, it gives CASSRGTSGLYEQYF.